This paragraph covers one T cell receptor beta chain sequence. These data are taken from a study of blood T cell repertoires in COVID-19. V dropped 2 bases and J dropped 7; count of bases not matched to a gene: 7. Per germline, CDR1 SGHTA and CDR2 FQGNSA. The CDR3 is 15 amino acids. Original methodology: How many nucleated cells were present was estimated from reference gene primer amplification. Some clones are missing from TCRdb's copy, which holds only in-frame ones; the method was immunoSEQ multiplex PCR. The V and J calls and clone size were taken over from that table, and D and trimming were inferred from the DNA. This sample has some 150,000 clones, with around 90% found just once.

The sequencing sample was made of peripheral blood. This receptor was obtained from a woman aged 55-69 years with active or convalescent COVID-19. The chain uses TRBV7-2 and TRBJ2-1; 8 bases agree with TRBD2. The CDR3 DNA reads as TGTGCCAGCAGCTTACGATCGGGGGGGCGGAATGAGCAGTTCTTC. Translation: CASSLRSGGRNEQFF.